This T cell receptor beta chain was identified in a study of graft-versus-host responses after intestinal transplantation. Background on the study: Multivisceral, liver-intestinal, or isolated intestinal grafts were transplanted into recipients. Uniformly, recipients were administered anti-thymocyte globulin induction with subsequent tacrolimus and steroids for 3 to 4 years. Findings and limits, study-wide: The authors found GvH clones in recipient marrow, some appearing first in ileum or blood. Allograft graft-versus-host to host-versus-graft clonal ratios ran high in patients with graft-donor T cell macrochimerism.

From germline, CDR1 is SGDLS and CDR2 YYNGEE. Trimming took 0 bases from V and 4 from J; bases not matched to a gene: 4. The CDR3 spans 15 residues. Assay used: immunoSEQ multiplex PCR; TCRdb lists only in-frame clones, some missing. In the table there are about 70,000 clones, roughly 91% of which are singletons. As to this clone: Its target is not known.

The chain uses TRBV9 and TRBJ1-2; 9 nucleotides match TRBD1. This specimen consisted of unstimulated CD8+ T cells sorted from spleen or lymph node cells, obtained before intestinal transplant. The clonotype originates from a human donor who received an intestinal transplant. CDR3 sequence reads: CASSVGRQGGYGYTF. CDR3 sequence (DNA): TGTGCCAGCAGCGTAGGCCGACAGGGGGGCTATGGCTACACCTTC.